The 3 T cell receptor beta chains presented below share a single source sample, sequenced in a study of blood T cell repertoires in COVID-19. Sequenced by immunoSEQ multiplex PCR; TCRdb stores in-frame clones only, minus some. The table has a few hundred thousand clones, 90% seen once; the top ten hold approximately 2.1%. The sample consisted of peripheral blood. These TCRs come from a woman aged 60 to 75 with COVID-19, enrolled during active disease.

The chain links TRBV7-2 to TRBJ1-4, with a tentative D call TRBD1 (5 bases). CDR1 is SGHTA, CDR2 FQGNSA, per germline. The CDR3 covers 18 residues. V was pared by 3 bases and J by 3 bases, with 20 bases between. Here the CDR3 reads CASSLVLAGWGSNEKLFF. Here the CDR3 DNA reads TGTGCCAGCAGCTTGGTTTTGGCGGGGTGGGGGTCTAATGAAAAACTGTTTTTT.

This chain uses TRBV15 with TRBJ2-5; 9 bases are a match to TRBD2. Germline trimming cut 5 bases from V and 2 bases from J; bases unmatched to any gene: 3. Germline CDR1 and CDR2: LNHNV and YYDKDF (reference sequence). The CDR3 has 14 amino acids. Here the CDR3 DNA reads TGTGCCACCAGCGGTAGCGGGGGTCAAGAGACCCAGTACTTC. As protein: CATSGSGGQETQYF.

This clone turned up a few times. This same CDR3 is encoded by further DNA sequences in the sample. Here the CDR3 DNA reads TGTGCCAGTAGTATGGGGAGGGATCAGCCCCAGCATTTT. Amino acids: CASSMGRDQPQHF. The chain uses TRBV19 and TRBJ1-5; D remains ambiguous. The CDR3 has 13 residues. Looked up from germline, CDR1 is LNHDA and CDR2 is SQIVND (reference sequence). Trimming removed 3 bases at V and 5 bases at J, with 8 bases between.